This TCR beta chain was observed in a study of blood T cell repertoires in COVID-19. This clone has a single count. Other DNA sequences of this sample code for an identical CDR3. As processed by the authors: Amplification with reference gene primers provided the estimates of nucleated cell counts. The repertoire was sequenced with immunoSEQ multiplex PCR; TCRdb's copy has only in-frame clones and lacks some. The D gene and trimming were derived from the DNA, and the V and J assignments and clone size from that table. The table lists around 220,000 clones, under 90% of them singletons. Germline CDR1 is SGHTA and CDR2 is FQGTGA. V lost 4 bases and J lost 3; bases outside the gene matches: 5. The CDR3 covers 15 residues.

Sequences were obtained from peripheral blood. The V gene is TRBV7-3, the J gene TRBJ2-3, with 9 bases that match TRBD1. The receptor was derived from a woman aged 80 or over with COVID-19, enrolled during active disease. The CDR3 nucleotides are TGTGCCAGCAGCTCGACAGGGGGAAGAACAGATACGCAGTATTTT. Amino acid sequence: CASSSTGGRTDTQYF.